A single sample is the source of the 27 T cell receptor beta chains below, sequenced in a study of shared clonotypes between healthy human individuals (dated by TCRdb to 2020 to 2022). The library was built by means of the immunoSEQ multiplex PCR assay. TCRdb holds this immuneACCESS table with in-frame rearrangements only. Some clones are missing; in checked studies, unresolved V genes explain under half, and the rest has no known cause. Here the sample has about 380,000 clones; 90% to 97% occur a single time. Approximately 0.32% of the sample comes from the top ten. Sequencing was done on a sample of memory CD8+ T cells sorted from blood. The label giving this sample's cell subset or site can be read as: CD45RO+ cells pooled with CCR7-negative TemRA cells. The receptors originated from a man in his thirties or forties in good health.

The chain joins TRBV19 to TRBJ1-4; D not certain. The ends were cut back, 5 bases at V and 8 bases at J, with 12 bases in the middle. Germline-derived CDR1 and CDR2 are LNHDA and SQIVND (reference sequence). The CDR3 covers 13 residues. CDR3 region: CASSRSAGEKLFF. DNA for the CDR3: TGTGCCAGTAGTCGGTCGGCGGGCGAAAAACTGTTTTTT.

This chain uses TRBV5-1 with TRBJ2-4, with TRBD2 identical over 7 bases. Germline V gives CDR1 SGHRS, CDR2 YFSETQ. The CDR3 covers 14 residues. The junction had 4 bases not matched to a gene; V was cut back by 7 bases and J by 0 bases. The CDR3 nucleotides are TGCGCCAGCTCATGGGGGGGAGCCAAAAACATTCAGTACTTC. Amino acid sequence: CASSWGGAKNIQYF.

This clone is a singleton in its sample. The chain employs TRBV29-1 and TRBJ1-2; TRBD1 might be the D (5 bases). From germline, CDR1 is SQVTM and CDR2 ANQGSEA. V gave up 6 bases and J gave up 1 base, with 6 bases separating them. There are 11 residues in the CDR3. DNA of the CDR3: TGCAGCGTGACAGATAACTATGGCTACACCTTC. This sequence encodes CSVTDNYGYTF.

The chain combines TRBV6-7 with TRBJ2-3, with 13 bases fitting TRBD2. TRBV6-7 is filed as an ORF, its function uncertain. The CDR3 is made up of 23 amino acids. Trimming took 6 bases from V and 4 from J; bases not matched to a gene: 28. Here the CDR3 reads CASSRATGAYPLLAGGWSDTQYF. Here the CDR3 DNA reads TGTGCCAGCAGCCGCGCGACAGGGGCCTACCCCCTACTAGCGGGAGGGTGGTCAGATACGCAGTATTTT.

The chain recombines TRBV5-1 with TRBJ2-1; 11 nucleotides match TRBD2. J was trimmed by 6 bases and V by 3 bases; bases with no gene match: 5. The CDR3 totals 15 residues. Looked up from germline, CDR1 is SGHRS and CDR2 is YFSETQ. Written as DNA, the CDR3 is TGCGCCAGCAGCTCACTAGCGGGAGATGTCAATGAGCAGTTCTTC. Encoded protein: CASSSLAGDVNEQFF.

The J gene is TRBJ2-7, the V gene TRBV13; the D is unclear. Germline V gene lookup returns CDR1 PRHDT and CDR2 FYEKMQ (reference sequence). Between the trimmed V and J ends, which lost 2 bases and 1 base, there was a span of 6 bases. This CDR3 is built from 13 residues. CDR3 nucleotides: TGTGCCAGCAGCTTACCCGCTTCCTACGAGCAGTACTTC. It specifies CASSLPASYEQYF.

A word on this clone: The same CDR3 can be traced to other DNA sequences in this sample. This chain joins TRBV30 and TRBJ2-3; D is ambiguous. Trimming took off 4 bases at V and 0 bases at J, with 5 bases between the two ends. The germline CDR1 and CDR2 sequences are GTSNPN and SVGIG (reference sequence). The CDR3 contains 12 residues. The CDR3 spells CAWTPSTDTQYF. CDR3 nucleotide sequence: TGTGCCTGGACCCCTAGCACAGATACGCAGTATTTT.

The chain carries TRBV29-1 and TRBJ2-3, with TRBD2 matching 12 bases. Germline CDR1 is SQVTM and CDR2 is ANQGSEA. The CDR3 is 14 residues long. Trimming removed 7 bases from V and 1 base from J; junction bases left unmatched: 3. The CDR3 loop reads CSARTSGGTDTQYF. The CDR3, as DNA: TGCAGCGCTAGGACTAGCGGGGGCACAGATACGCAGTATTTT.

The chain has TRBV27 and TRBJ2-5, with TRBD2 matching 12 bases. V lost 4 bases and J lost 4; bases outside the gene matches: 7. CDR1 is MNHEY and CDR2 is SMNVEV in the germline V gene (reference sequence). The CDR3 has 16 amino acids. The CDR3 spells CASSSGLAGWRETQYF. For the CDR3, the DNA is TGTGCCAGCAGTTCAGGACTAGCGGGATGGCGAGAGACCCAGTACTTC.

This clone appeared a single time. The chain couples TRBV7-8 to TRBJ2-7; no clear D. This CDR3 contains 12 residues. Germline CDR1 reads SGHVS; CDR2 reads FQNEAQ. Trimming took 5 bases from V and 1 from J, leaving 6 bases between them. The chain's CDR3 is CASSPISYEQYF. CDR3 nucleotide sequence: TGTGCCAGCAGCCCAATTTCCTACGAGCAGTACTTC.

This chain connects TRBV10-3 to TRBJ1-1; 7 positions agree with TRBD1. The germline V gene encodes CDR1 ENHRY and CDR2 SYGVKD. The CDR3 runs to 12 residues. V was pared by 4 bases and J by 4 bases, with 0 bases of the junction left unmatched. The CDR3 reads CAISGTGTEAFF. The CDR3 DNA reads TGTGCCATCAGTGGGACAGGCACTGAAGCTTTCTTT.

The CDR3 DNA reads TGTGCCATCAGTAGAGGACAGGGGGAGGTCGGGGAGCTGTTTTTT. Protein product: CAISRGQGEVGELFF. The chain combines TRBV10-3 with TRBJ2-2; 10 bases match TRBD1. The CDR3 is 15 amino acids. J gave up 7 bases and V 5 bases, and 7 bases lay outside the gene matches. Germline values: CDR1 ENHRY, CDR2 SYGVKD.

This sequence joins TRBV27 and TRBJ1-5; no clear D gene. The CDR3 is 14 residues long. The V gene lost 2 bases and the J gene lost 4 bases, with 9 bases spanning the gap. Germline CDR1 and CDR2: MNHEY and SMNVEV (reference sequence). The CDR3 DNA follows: TGTGCCAGCAGTTTAGGGGTGGGGAATCAGCCCCAGCATTTT. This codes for CASSLGVGNQPQHF.

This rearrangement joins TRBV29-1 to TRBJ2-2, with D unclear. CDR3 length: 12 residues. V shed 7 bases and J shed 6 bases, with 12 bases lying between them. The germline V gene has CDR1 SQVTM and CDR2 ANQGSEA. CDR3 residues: CSAGPRPGELFF. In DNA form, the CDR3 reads TGCAGCGCCGGGCCTCGACCCGGGGAGCTGTTTTTT.

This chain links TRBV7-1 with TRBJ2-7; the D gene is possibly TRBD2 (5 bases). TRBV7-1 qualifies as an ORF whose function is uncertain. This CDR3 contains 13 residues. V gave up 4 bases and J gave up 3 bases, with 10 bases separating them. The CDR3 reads CASSLSSGYEQYF. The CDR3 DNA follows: TGTGCCAGCAGCTTATCCAGCGGCTACGAGCAGTACTTC.

The CDR3 DNA reads as TGTGCCAGCAGCTTGGCTGGGGCAATGTCAGATACGCAGTATTTT. This gives the protein CASSLAGAMSDTQYF. The rearrangement joins TRBV6-1 to TRBJ2-3, with D possibly TRBD1 on 5 matching bases. Germline V gives CDR1 MNHNS, CDR2 SASEGT. CDR3 length: 15 amino acids. Trimming shortened V by 6 bases and J by 4 bases, and 17 bases separated the two germline ends.

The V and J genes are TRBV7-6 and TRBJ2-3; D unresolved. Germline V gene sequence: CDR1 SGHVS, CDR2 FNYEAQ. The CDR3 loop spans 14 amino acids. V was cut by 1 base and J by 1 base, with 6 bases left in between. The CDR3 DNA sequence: TGTGCCAGCAGCTTAGTTCCGGGCACAGATACGCAGTATTTT. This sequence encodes CASSLVPGTDTQYF. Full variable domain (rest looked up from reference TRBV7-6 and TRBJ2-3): GAGVSQSPRYKVTKRGQDVALRCDPISGHVSLYWYRQALGQGPEFLTYFNYEAQQDKSGLPNDRFSAERPEGSISTLTIQRTEQRDSAMYRCASSLVPGTDTQYFGPGTRLTVL.

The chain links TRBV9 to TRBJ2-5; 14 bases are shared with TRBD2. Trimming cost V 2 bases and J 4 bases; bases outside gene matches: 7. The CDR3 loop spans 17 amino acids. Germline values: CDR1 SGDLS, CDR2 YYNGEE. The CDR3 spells CASSVGGLAGAAETQYF. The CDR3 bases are TGTGCCAGCAGCGTGGGGGGACTAGCGGGAGCCGCAGAGACCCAGTACTTC.

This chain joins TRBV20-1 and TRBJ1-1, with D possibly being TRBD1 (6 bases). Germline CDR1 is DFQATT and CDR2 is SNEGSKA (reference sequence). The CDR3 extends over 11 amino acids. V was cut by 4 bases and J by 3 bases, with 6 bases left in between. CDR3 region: CSAKGDTEAFF. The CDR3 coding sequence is TGCAGTGCTAAGGGGGACACTGAAGCTTTCTTT.

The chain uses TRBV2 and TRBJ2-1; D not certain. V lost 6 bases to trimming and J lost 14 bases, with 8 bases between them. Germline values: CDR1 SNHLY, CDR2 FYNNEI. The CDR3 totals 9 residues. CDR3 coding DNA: TGTGCCAGCAGGAAGGCCGAGTTCTTC. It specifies CASRKAEFF. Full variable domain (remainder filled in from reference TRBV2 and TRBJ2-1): EPEVTQTPSHQVTQMGQEVILRCVPISNHLYFYWYRQILGQKVEFLVSFYNNEISEKSEIFDDQFSVERPDGSNFTLKIRSTKLEDSAMYFCASRKAEFFGPGTRLTVL.

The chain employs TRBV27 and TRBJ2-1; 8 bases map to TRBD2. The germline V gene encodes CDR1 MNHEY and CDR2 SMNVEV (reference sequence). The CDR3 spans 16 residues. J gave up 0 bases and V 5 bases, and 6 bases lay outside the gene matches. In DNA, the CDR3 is TGTGCCAGCAGTGCTCAGCGGGAGAGCTCCTACAATGAGCAGTTCTTC. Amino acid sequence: CASSAQRESSYNEQFF.

CDR3 region: CASSGKGLNTGELFF. CDR3 nucleotide sequence: TGTGCCAGCAGTGGGAAGGGGTTGAACACCGGGGAGCTGTTTTTT. This chain links TRBV25-1 with TRBJ2-2, with D perhaps TRBD1 (5 bases). Per the germline V gene, CDR1 is MGHDK and CDR2 is SYGVNS. V was pared by 4 bases and J by 1 base, with 10 bases between. CDR3 length equals 15 residues.

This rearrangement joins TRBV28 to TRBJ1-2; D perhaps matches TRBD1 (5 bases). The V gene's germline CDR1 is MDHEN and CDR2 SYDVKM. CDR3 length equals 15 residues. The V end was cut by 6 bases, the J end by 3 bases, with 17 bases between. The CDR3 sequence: CASSTVSGDYYGYTF. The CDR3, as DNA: TGTGCCAGCAGCACAGTGTCGGGGGATTACTATGGCTACACCTTC.

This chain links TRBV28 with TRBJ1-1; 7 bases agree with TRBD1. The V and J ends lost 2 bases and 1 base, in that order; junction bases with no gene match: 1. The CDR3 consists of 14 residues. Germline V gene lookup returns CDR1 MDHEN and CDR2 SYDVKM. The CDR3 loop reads CASSLTGENTEAFF. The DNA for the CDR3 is TGTGCCAGCAGTTTAACAGGGGAGAACACTGAAGCTTTCTTT.

The CDR3 loop is CASSVGGGGGYTF. The CDR3 nucleotides read TGTGCCAGCAGTGTCGGAGGGGGTGGTGGCTACACCTTC. The J gene is TRBJ1-2, the V gene TRBV2, with D perhaps matching TRBD1 (6 bases). The V and J ends lost 4 bases and 7 bases respectively, with 13 bases between them. CDR1 is SNHLY and CDR2 is FYNNEI in the germline V gene. This CDR3 contains 13 residues.

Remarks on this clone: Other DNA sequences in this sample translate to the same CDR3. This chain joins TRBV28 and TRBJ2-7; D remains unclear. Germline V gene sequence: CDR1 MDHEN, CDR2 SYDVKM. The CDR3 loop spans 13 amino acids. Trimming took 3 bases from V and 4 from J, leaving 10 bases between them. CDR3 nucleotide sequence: TGTGCCAGCAGTTTTAGGTTTACTTACGAGCAGTACTTC. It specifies CASSFRFTYEQYF.

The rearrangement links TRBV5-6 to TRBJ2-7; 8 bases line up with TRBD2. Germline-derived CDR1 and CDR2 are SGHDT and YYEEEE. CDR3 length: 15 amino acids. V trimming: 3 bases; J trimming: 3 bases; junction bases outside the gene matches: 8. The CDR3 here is CASSSLAGTYYEQYF. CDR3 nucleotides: TGTGCCAGCAGCTCCTTAGCGGGAACCTACTACGAGCAGTACTTC.